This T cell receptor beta chain was sequenced for a study of glioma-infiltrating T cells. Using RNA template, CDR3s of TCR alpha and beta were amplified with iRepertoire arm-PCR. TCRdb processed the multiplex PCR reads anew with MiXCR; each CDR3 protein has one entry. The sample records some 190,000 distinct CDR3 sequences, 30% to 40% being singletons. Germline V lookup: CDR1 SQVTM, CDR2 ANQGSEA. The CDR3 loop spans 14 amino acids. The V segment lost 7 bases and the J segment 0 bases; nucleotides outside the gene matches: 3. The TCR originated in a human donor with low-grade glioma or glioblastoma, undergoing nonglioma brain surgery, or in good health (not recorded which). Sequencing was carried out using glioma tissue, nonneoplastic brain tissue, or PBMCs (not recorded which). This rearrangement joins TRBV29-1 to TRBJ1-1, with 12 bases lining up with TRBD1. The CDR3 spells CSAGTGGMNTEAFF. Written as DNA, the CDR3 is TGCAGCGCTGGGACAGGGGGCATGAACACTGAAGCTTTCTTT.